The rows below give T cell receptor beta chains drawn from one sample of a study of shared clonotypes between healthy human individuals. Sequenced by immunoSEQ multiplex PCR; TCRdb stores in-frame clones only, minus some. The sample contains about 560,000 clones, just over 75% of which appear only once. Sequenced input: PBMCs. Source of these receptors: a middle-aged woman in good health. Some clones in this sample may be carry-over from other donors' samples. Each CDR3 is given with its conserved first and last residue. D genes are given only for firm matches. Where a row states a size, it is once, few, many or the class of an expanded clone; other rows omit it.

.	TRBJ1-2	.	TRBV28	CASRAPVGFIYGYTF	TGTGCCAGCAGAGCCCCAGTAGGCTTCATCTATGGCTACACCTTC
.	TRBJ2-5	.	TRBV5-1	CASSSGLRARETQYF	TGCGCCAGCAGCTCCGGCCTTAGAGCGAGGGAGACCCAGTACTTC
TRBD1	TRBJ1-6	once	TRBV27	CASSLTHRQGENSPLHF	TGTGCCAGCAGTTTGACCCACCGACAGGGCGAGAATTCACCCCTCCACTTT
TRBD1	TRBJ2-3	.	TRBV5-4	CASSLPGQGGADTQYF	TGTGCCAGCAGCCTCCCGGGACAGGGAGGGGCAGATACGCAGTATTTT
.	TRBJ2-3	.	TRBV4-3	CASSRIAVGTDTQYF	TGCGCCAGCAGCCGAATCGCAGTAGGCACAGATACGCAGTATTTT
.	TRBJ2-7	.	TRBV18	CASSPGERREQYF	TGTGCCAGCTCACCAGGGGAGAGGCGCGAGCAGTACTTC
.	TRBJ2-1	.	TRBV10-3	CAISELAPQTPDEQFF	TGTGCCATCAGTGAGCTAGCTCCCCAAACCCCCGATGAGCAGTTCTTC
.	TRBJ2-1	.	TRBV7-9	CASSFPRTEQFF	TGTGCCAGCAGCTTCCCTAGGACAGAGCAGTTCTTC
.	TRBJ1-5	.	TRBV5-1	CASSLDPGRGNQPQHF	TGCGCCAGCAGCCTCGACCCCGGACGAGGGAATCAGCCCCAGCATTTT
.	TRBJ2-3	.	TRBV7-2	CASSLVRTSTDTQYF	TGTGCCAGCAGCTTAGTTAGGACCAGCACAGATACGCAGTATTTT
TRBD2	TRBJ2-1	.	TRBV28	CASSIGTSEINEQFF	TGTGCCAGCAGTATCGGGACTAGCGAGATCAATGAGCAGTTCTTC
TRBD2	TRBJ2-1	.	TRBV5-1	CASSLLPGLVVNEQFF	TGCGCCAGCAGCTTACTTCCGGGACTAGTAGTCAATGAGCAGTTCTTC
TRBD1	TRBJ1-2	.	TRBV6-4	CASSDSGQPGEGGYTF	TGTGCCAGCAGTGACTCGGGACAGCCAGGGGAGGGTGGCTACACCTTC
TRBD2	TRBJ2-3	.	TRBV4-1	CASSRIPGTSGRVDTQYF	TGCGCCAGCAGCCGAATCCCCGGGACTAGCGGGAGAGTAGATACGCAGTATTTT
TRBD1	TRBJ1-1	.	TRBV25-1	CASSPRQGRALNTEAFF	TGTGCCAGCAGCCCACGACAGGGTAGGGCCTTGAACACTGAAGCTTTCTTT
.	TRBJ2-7	.	TRBV11-2	CASSFGVHEQYF	TGTGCCAGCAGCTTCGGAGTCCACGAGCAGTACTTC
TRBD1	TRBJ1-4	.	TRBV18	CASSPQGASEKLFF	TGTGCCAGCTCACCACAGGGGGCAAGTGAAAAACTGTTTTTT
TRBD2	TRBJ2-7	.	TRBV10-2	CASSVAGPYEQYF	TGCGCCAGCAGTGTAGCGGGGCCCTACGAGCAGTACTTC